The 3 T cell receptor beta chains presented below share a single source sample, sequenced in a study of cytomegalovirus exposure and HLA in healthy donors. The PCR ran on 60 Vbeta and 13 Jbeta primers. Some clones are missing from TCRdb's copy, which holds only in-frame ones; the method was immunoSEQ multiplex PCR. The sample contains around 150,000 clones, approximately 77% of which appear only once. Sequenced: PBMCs. The receptors come from a man younger than 45 in good health and CMV-seropositive.

The chain carries TRBV7-9 and TRBJ2-5; D possibly corresponds to TRBD1 (6 bases). Germline lookup yields CDR1 SEHNR and CDR2 FQNEAQ (reference sequence). The CDR3 consists of 15 residues. Trimming removed 2 bases at V and 1 base at J, with 11 bases between. The CDR3 here is CASSLQAGVQETQYF. CDR3 nucleotide sequence: TGTGCCAGCAGCTTACAAGCAGGGGTCCAAGAGACCCAGTACTTC.

The rearrangement joins TRBV6-6 to TRBJ2-2; D is ambiguous. Germline V gene data show CDR1 as MNHNY and CDR2 as SVGAGI (reference sequence). The CDR3 loop spans 12 amino acids. V was shortened by 6 bases and J by 1 base, with 3 bases between the two germline ends. The CDR3 coding sequence is TGTGCCAGCAGACAGAACACCGGGGAGCTGTTTTTT. Protein: CASRQNTGELFF.

The chain recombines TRBV19 with TRBJ1-3, with no clear D. This CDR3 is built from 15 residues. CDR1 is LNHDA, CDR2 SQIVND, per germline (reference sequence). V lost 3 bases to trimming and J lost 1 base, with 10 bases between them. CDR3 in DNA: TGTGCCAGTAGTATCCGCAGGAATTCTGGAAACACCATATATTTT. It translates to CASSIRRNSGNTIYF.